These T cell receptor beta chains were read from a single sample in a study of cytomegalovirus exposure and HLA in healthy donors. This table comes from immunoSEQ multiplex PCR, and its TCRdb copy is limited to in-frame clones, with some not included. Of some 120,000 clones in the sample, approximately 81% are singletons; the top ten hold approximately 4%. Sequencing was performed on PBMCs. These receptors were collected from a man between 18 and 35 years old in good health and CMV-seropositive. The CDR3 runs from the conserved cysteine through the conserved F or W. The order of the fields is J gene, D gene, V gene, CDR3 DNA, CDR3 protein. The D gene is left open where the match is weak.

>TRBJ1-1|NA|TRBV2
TGTGCCAGCAAGGTTGGGCTCACTGAAGCTTTCTTT
CASKVGLTEAFF
>TRBJ1-3|NA|TRBV5-5
TGTGCCAGCAGCTTGGGTACAGGGACCTCTGGAAACACCATATATTTT
CASSLGTGTSGNTIYF
>TRBJ2-6|NA|TRBV4-1
TGCGCCAGCAACCAGGTCGGGGGATCTGGGGCCAACGTCCTGACTTTC
CASNQVGGSGANVLTF
>TRBJ1-2|NA|TRBV4-3
TGCGCCAGCAGCCAAGATGTTAGGGGTCTATTTGGCTACACCTTC
CASSQDVRGLFGYTF
>TRBJ2-7|TRBD2|TRBV19
TGTGCCAGTAGTACGGGACTAGCGGGAGTCTACGAGCAGTACTTC
CASSTGLAGVYEQYF
>TRBJ2-1|NA|TRBV5-1
TGCGCCAGCAGCTTCGACTATTACAATGAGCAGTTCTTC
CASSFDYYNEQFF
>TRBJ2-7|TRBD2|TRBV9
TGTGCCAGCAGCGTAGGTAGCGGGAGCTCCTACGAGCAGTACTTC
CASSVGSGSSYEQYF
>TRBJ1-2|TRBD1|TRBV19
TGTGCCAGTAGTATCCCCCTCCGGGACAGGGGTTTCTATGGCTACACCTTC
CASSIPLRDRGFYGYTF
>TRBJ1-2|TRBD1|TRBV2
TGTGCCAGCAAACGACAGGGGGGAAACTATGGCTACACCTTC
CASKRQGGNYGYTF
>TRBJ2-7|TRBD1|TRBV4-3
TGCGCCAGCAGCCCCCGACAGGGGTCCTACGAGCAGTACTTC
CASSPRQGSYEQYF
>TRBJ1-2|NA|TRBV5-1
TGCGCCAGCAGCTTGGAAAGCAGGGTTAAAGGCTACACCTTC
CASSLESRVKGYTF